This T cell receptor beta chain emerged from a study of shared clonotypes between healthy human individuals. Whole-study results and caveats: Several donors held about 5% of naive CD4 clonotypes in common. Rarefaction revealed incomplete sorted-subset sequencing despite large depth.

TCRdb's table, derived via immunoSEQ multiplex PCR, lists solely in-frame clones and lacks some. The data show some 1.5 million clones, 98% seen once. Remarks on this clone: Its antigen is still unknown.

This CDR3 region has 13 residues. Germline CDR1 reads SGHRS; CDR2 reads YFSETQ. Trimming took off 0 bases at V and 8 bases at J, with 11 bases between the two ends. The specimen was naive CD4+ T cells sorted from blood. Indicated subset: CD45RA+ positively selected. The source of this sequence is a man under 40 in good health. The genes are TRBV5-1 and TRBJ1-2; a weak D match, TRBD1 (5 bases). CDR3 loop: CASSLDQGEGYTF. CDR3 nucleotide sequence: TGCGCCAGCAGCTTGGACCAGGGCGAGGGCTACACCTTC.